This T cell receptor beta chain was retrieved from a study of early stage breast cancer tumors. Background on the study: Most invasive tumors, about 70% of the 16, were ER+/PR+/HER2-. About eight ER+/PR+/HER2- tumors were invasive ductal; a few were invasive lobular. Regarding the study as a whole: Blood repertoires resembled normal breast more than tumor. Most shared enriched TCRB sequences were commonly generated ones.

The repertoire was sequenced with immunoSEQ multiplex PCR; TCRdb's copy has only in-frame clones and lacks some. The table shows roughly 34,000 clones, with approximately 74% occurring only once. Trimming removed 6 bases at V and 3 bases at J, with 5 bases between. The CDR3 length is 11 residues. The V gene's germline CDR1 is LNHDA and CDR2 SQIVND (reference sequence). By share, this clone ranks as medium-sized. The antigen is unknown. This clonotype was obtained from a person aged 55-75 years with breast cancer. This chain uses TRBV19 with TRBJ2-5; no firm D call. Sequencing was carried out using blood. The CDR3 sequence is CASSREETQYF. For the CDR3, the DNA is TGTGCCAGTAGCCGGGAAGAGACCCAGTACTTC.